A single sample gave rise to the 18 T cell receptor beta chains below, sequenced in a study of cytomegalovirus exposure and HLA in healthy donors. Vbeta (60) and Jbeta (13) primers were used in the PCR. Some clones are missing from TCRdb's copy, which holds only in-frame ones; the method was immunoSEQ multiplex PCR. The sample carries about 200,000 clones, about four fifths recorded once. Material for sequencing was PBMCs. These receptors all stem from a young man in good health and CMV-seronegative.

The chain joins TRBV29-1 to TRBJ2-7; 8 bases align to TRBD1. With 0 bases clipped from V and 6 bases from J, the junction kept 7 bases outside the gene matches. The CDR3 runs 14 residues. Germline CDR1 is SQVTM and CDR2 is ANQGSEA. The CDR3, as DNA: TGCAGCGTTGAAGACGGACAGGGTCTAGGCGAGCAGTACTTC. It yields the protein CSVEDGQGLGEQYF.

The CDR3 here is CASSVLSGGAVHEQFF. The CDR3 DNA follows: TGTGCCAGCAGCGTTCTTAGCGGGGGGGCCGTACATGAGCAGTTCTTC. This chain uses TRBV9 with TRBJ2-1; 11 nucleotides match TRBD2. Germline V lookup: CDR1 SGDLS, CDR2 YYNGEE. The junction had 9 bases not matched to a gene; V was cut back by 2 bases and J by 8 bases. The CDR3 has 16 amino acids. The variable domain in full, with the rest retrieved from reference TRBV9 and TRBJ2-1, is DSGVTQTPKHLITATGQRVTLRCSPRSGDLSVYWYQQSLDQGLQFLIQYYNGEERAKGNILERFSAQQFPDLHSELNLSSLELGDSALYFCASSVLSGGAVHEQFFGPGTRLTVL.

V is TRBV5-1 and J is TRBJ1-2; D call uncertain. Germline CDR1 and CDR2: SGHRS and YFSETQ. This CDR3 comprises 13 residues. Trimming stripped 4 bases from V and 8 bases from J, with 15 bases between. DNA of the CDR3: TGCGCCAGCAGCCCGGGAGGCCGCCGGGGCTACACCTTC. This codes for CASSPGGRRGYTF.

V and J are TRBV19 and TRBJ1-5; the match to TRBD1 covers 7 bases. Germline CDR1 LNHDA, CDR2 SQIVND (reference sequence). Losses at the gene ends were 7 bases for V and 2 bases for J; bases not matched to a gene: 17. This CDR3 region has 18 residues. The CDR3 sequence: CASTVGQIPDSGNQPQHF. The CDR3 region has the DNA TGTGCCAGTACCGTGGGACAGATCCCCGATAGTGGCAATCAGCCCCAGCATTTT. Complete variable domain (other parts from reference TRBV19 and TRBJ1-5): DGGITQSPKYLFRKEGQNVTLSCEQNLNHDAMYWYRQDPGQGLRLIYYSQIVNDFQKGDIAEGYSVSREKKESFPLTVTSAQKNPTAFYLCASTVGQIPDSGNQPQHFGDGTRLSIL.

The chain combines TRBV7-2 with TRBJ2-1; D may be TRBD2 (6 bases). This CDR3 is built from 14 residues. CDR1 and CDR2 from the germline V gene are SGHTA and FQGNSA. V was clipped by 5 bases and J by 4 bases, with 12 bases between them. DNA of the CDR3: TGTGCCAGCAGCAGGACTACCGCTTACAATGAGCAGTTCTTC. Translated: CASSRTTAYNEQFF.

The CDR3 sequence: CASSSRGGANTF. The CDR3 nucleotides are TGTGCCAGCAGTTCACGGGGGGGGGCCAACACCTTC. V and J are TRBV27 and TRBJ1-2; a weak D match, TRBD1 (6 bases). V lost 4 bases and J 12 bases, leaving 15 bases between the germline ends. There are 12 residues in the CDR3. Germline lookup yields CDR1 MNHEY and CDR2 SMNVEV (reference sequence).

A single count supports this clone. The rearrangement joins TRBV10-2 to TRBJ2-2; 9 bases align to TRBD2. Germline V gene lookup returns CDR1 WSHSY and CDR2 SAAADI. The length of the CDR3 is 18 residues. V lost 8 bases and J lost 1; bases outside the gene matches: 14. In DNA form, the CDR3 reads TGCGCCAGCGCGGATAAGACTAGCGGACCTGAGAACACCGGGGAGCTGTTTTTT. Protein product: CASADKTSGPENTGELFF.

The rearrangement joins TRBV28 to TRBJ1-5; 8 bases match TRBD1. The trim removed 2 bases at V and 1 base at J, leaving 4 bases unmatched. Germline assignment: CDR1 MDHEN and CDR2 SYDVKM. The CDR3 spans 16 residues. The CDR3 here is CASSLQGAGSNQPQHF. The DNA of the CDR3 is TGTGCCAGCAGTTTACAGGGGGCGGGAAGCAATCAGCCCCAGCATTTT.

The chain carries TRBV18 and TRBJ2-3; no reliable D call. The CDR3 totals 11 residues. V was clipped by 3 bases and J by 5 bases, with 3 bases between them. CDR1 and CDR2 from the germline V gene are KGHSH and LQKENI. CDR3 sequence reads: CASSPLDTQYF. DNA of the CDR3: TGTGCCAGCTCACCCTTAGATACGCAGTATTTT.

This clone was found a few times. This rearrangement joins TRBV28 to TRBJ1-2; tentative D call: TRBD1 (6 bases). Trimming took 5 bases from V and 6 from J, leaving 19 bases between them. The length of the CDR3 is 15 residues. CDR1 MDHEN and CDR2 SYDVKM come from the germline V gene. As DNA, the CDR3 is TGTGCCAGCAGTGCCCCCACGGGGGGGGCCCATGGCTACACCTTC. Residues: CASSAPTGGAHGYTF.

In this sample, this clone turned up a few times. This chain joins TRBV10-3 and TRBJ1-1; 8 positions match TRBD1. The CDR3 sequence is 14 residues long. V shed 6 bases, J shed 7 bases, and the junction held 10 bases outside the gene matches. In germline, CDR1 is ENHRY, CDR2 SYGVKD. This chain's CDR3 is CAIRTRGLSDEAFF. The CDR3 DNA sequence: TGTGCCATCAGGACCAGGGGGCTTTCGGATGAAGCTTTCTTT.

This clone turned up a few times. CDR3 sequence reads: CASTDGLGLSGELFF. The CDR3 coding sequence is TGTGCCAGCACTGATGGACTAGGGCTAAGTGGGGAGCTGTTTTTT. The chain combines TRBV6-6 with TRBJ2-2; 7 nucleotides line up with TRBD2. V lost 7 bases and J lost 8; bases outside the gene matches: 13. Per germline, CDR1 MNHNY and CDR2 SVGAGI (reference sequence). There are 15 residues in the CDR3.

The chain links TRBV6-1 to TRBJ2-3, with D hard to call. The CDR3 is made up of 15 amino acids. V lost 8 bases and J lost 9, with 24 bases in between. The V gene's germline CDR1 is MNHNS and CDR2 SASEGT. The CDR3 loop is CASLLGDTRTGTQYF. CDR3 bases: TGTGCCAGCCTTCTAGGCGATACTCGCACTGGGACGCAGTATTTT.

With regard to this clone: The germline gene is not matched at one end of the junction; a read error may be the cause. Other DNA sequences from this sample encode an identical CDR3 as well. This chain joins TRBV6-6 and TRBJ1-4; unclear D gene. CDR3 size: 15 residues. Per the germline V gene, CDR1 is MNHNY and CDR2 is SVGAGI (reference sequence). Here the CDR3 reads CASSYSRWTNEKLFF. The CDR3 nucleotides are TGTGCCAGCAGTTACTCGAGGTGGACTAATGAAAAACTGTTTTTC.

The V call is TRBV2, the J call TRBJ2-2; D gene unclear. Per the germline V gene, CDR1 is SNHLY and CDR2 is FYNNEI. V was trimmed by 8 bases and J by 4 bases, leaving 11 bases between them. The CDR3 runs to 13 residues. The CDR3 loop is CASARSGTGELFF. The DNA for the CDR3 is TGTGCCAGCGCTCGTTCGGGCACCGGGGAGCTGTTTTTT.

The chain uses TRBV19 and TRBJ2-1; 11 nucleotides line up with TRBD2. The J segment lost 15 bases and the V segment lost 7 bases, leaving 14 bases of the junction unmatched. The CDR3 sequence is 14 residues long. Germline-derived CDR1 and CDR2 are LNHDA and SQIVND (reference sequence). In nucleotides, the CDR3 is TGTGCCAGTACCGCCAAGCTAGCGGGGGGTAGGTGGTTCTTC. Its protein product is CASTAKLAGGRWFF.

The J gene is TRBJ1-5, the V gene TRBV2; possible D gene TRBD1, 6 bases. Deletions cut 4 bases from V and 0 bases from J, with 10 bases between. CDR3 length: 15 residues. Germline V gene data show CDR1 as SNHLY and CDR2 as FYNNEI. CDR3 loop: CASSVTGHSNQPQHF. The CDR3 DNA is TGTGCCAGCAGTGTAACAGGGCATAGCAATCAGCCCCAGCATTTT.

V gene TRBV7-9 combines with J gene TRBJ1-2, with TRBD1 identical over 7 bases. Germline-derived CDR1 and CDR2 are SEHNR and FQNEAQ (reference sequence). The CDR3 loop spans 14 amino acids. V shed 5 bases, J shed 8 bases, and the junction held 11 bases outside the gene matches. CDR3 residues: CASSTLTGSSGYTF. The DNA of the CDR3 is TGTGCCAGCAGCACCCTGACAGGGTCCTCCGGCTACACCTTC.